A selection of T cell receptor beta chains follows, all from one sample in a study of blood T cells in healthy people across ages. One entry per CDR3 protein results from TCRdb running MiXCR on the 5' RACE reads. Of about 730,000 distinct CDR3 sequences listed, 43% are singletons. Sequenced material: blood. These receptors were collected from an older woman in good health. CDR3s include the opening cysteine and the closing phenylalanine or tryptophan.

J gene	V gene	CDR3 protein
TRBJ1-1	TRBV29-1	CSASGTDYSEAFF
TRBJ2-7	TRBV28	CASSLGTGQPYEQYF
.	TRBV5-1	CASSLVRDPGETQYF
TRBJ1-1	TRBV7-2	CASSLRSSNTEAFF
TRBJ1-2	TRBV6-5	CASSKLTGGNYGYTF
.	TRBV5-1	CASSFVRGETQYF
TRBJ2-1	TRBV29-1	CSVEEPGLHNEQFF
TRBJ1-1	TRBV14	CASSQDGGWTEAFF
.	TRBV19	CASIDRWTYEQYF
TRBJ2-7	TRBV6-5	CASSYSAGSHEQYF
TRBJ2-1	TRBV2	CASSEDVGGGQFF
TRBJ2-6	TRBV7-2	CASSLGARVGANVLTF
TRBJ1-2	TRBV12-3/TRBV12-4	CASSLEDSVYGYTF
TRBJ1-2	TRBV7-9	CASSRGQEWGYTF
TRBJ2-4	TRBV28	CASSSPGSPTRRDRNIQYF
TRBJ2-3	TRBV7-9	CASSFAGVDTQYF
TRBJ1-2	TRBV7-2	CASSQPGQDGYTF
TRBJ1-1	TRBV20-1	CSARAPGGSTEAFF
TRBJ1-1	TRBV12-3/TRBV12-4	CASSLGQKNAEAFF
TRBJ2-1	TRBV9	CASSVGDSGSIDEQFF
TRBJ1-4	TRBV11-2	CASSEGEKLFF
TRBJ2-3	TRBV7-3	CASSPTPGGPNTQYF
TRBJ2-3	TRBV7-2	CASSPPASGSGADTQYF
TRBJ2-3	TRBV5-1	CASNSYRGDTDTQYF
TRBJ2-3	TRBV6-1	CASTLFATGASTDTQYF
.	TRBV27	CASSLGPGTGDYNEQYF
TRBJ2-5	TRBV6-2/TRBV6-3	CASRTTARGETQYF
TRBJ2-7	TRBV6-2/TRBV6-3	CASSSVLAGGFYEQYF
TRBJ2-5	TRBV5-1	CASSHLGAKETQYF